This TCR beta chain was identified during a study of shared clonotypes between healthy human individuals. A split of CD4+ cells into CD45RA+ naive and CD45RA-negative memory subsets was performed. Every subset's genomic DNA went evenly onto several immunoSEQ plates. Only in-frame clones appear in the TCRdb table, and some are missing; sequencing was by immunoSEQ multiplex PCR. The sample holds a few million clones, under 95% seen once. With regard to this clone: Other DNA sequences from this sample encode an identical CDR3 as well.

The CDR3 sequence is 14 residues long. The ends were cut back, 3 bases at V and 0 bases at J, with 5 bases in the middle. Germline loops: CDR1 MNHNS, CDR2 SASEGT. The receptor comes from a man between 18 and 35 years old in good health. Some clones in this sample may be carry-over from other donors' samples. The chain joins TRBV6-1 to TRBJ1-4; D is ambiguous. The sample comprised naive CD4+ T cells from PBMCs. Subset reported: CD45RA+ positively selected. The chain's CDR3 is CASSERPTNEKLFF. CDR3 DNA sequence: TGTGCCAGCAGTGAGAGACCAACTAATGAAAAACTGTTTTTT.